This T cell receptor beta chain is from a study of cytomegalovirus exposure and HLA in healthy donors. Data came from immunoSEQ multiplex PCR; TCRdb stores just in-frame clones and leaves some out. This table has 200,000 to 250,000 clones, around 86% appearing once. This clone was counted only a few times. Additional DNA sequences in this sample encode the identical CDR3. The germline CDR1 and CDR2 sequences are SGDLS and YYNGEE. Trimming removed 2 bases at V and 0 bases at J, with 9 bases between. This CDR3 contains 15 residues. The V call is TRBV9, the J call TRBJ1-3; weak D call: TRBD1 (6 bases). The sequencing input was PBMCs. The receptor's source is a woman aged 18-30 years in good health and CMV-seropositive. DNA for the CDR3: TGTGCCAGCAGCGTCCAGGGGCTCTCTGGAAACACCATATATTTT. Translated, it gives CASSVQGLSGNTIYF. Supplemented by reference TRBV9 and TRBJ1-3, the full variable domain reads DSGVTQTPKHLITATGQRVTLRCSPRSGDLSVYWYQQSLDQGLQFLIQYYNGEERAKGNILERFSAQQFPDLHSELNLSSLELGDSALYFCASSVQGLSGNTIYFGEGSWLTVV.